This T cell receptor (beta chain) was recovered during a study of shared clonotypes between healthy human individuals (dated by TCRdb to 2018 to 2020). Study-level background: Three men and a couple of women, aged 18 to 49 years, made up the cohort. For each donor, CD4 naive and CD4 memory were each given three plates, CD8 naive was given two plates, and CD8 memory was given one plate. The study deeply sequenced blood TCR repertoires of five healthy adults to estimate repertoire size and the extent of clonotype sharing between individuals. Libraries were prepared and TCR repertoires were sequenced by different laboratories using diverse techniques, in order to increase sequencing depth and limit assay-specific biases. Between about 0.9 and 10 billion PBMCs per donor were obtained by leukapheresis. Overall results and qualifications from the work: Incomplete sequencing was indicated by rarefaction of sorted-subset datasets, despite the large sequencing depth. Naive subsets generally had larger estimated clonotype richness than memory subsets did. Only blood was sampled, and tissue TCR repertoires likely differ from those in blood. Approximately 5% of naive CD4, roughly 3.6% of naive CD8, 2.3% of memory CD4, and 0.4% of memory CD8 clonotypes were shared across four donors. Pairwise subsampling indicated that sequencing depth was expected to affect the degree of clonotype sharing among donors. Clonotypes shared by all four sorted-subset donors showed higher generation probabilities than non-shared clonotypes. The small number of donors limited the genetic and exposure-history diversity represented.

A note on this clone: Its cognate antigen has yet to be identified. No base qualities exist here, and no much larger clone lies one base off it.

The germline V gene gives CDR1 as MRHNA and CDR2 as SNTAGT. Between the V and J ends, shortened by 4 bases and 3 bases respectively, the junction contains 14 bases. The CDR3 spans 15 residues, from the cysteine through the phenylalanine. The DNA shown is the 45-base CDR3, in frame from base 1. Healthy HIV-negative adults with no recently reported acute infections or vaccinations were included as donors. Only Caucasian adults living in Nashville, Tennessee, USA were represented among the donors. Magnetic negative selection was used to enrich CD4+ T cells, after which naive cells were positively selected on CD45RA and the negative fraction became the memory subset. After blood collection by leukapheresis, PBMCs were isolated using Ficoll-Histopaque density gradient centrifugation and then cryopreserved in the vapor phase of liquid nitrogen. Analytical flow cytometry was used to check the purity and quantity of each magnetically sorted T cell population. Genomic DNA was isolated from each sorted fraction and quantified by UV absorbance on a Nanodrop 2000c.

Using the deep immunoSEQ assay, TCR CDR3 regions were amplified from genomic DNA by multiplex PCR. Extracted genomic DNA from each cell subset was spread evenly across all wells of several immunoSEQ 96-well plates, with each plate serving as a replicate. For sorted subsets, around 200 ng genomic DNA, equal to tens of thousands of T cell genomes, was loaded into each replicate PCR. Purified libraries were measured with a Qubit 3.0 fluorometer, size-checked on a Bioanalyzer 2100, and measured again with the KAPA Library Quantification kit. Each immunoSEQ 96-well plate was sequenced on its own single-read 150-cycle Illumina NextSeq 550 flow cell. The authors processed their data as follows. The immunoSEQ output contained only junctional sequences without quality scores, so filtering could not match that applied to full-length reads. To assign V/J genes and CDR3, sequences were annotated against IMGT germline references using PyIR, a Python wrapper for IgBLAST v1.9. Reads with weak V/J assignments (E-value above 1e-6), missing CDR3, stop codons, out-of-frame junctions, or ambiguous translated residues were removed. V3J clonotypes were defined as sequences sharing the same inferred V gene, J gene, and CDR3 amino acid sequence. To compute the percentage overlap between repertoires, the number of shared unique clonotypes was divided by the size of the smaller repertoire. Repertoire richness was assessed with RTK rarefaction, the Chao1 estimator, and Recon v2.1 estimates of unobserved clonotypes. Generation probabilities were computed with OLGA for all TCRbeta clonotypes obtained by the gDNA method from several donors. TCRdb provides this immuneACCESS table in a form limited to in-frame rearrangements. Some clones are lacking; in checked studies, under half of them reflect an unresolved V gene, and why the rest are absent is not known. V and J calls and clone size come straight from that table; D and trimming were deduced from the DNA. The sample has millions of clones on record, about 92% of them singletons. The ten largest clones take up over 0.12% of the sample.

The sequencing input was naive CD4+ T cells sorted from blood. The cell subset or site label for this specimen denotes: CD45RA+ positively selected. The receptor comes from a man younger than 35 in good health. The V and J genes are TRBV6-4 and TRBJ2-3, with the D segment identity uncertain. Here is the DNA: TGTGCCAGCAGTGCCCGCGGATGGCAAACAGATACGCAGTATTTT. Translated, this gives CASSARGWQTDTQYF.